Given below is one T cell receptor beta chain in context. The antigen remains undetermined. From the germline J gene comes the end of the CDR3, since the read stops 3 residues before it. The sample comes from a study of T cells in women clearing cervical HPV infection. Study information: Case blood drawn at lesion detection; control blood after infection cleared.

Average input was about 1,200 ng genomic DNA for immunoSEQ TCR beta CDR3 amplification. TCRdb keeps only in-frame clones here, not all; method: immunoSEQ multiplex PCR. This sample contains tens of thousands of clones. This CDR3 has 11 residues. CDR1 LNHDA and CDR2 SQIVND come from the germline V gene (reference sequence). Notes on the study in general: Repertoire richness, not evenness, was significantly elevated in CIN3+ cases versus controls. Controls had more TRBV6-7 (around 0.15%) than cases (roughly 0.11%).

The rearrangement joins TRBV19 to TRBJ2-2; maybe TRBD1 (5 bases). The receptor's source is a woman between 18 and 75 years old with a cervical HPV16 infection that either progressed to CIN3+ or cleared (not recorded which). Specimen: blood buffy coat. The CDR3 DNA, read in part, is TGTGCCAGTAGCGACAGTGAAAAG. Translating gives CASSDSEK. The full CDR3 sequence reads CASSDSEKLFF. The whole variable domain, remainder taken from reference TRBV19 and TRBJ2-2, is DGGITQSPKYLFRKEGQNVTLSCEQNLNHDAMYWYRQDPGQGLRLIYYSQIVNDFQKGDIAEGYSVSREKKESFPLTVTSAQKNPTAFYLCASSDSEKLFFGEGSRLTVL.